These 21 T cell receptor beta chains share one sample of origin, sequenced in a study of control samples from healthy donors and cancer patients. The repertoire was sequenced with immunoSEQ multiplex PCR; TCRdb's copy has only in-frame clones and lacks some. The repertoire holds about 170,000 clones, with about nine tenths as singletons. Source material: blood. All receptors come from a woman aged 25 to 39 in good health.

The rearrangement joins TRBV14 to TRBJ2-1; D might be TRBD2 (6 bases). Trimming pared 4 bases from V and 15 bases from J, leaving 16 bases between. The CDR3 extends over 12 amino acids. The V gene's germline CDR1 is SGHDN and CDR2 FVKESK. The CDR3 coding sequence is TGTGCCAGCAGCCCAGATAGGAGGGATCGGTTCTTC. As protein: CASSPDRRDRFF.

The chain has TRBV18 and TRBJ2-3; the D is unclear. Germline V gene lookup returns CDR1 KGHSH and CDR2 LQKENI. The CDR3 has 15 residues. V lost 2 bases, J lost 1 base, and 10 bases lay in between. The CDR3 sequence is CASSPGVLRTDTQYF. The CDR3 DNA is TGTGCCAGCTCACCAGGGGTACTACGCACAGATACGCAGTATTTT.

Concerning this clone itself: The same CDR3 also results from other DNA sequences found in this sample. The chain employs TRBV5-1 and TRBJ2-7; the D is unclear. Trimming stripped 0 bases from V and 2 bases from J, with 9 bases between. The germline gives CDR1 SGHRS, CDR2 YFSETQ. This CDR3 has 14 residues. The CDR3, as DNA: TGCGCCAGCAGCTTGGGGTTAGGAACCTACGAGCAGTACTTC. It is translated as CASSLGLGTYEQYF. The full variable domain, with the rest looked up from reference TRBV5-1 and TRBJ2-7, is KAGVTQTPRYLIKTRGQQVTLSCSPISGHRSVSWYQQTPGQGLQFLFEYFSETQRNKGNFPGRFSGRQFSNSRSEMNVSTLELGDSALYLCASSLGLGTYEQYFGPGTRLTVT.

This clone showed up just once. The genes are TRBV4-2 and TRBJ2-3; TRBD2 matches at 14 bases. From germline, CDR1 is LGHNA and CDR2 YNFKEQ. The CDR3 is 19 residues long. J was trimmed by 2 bases and V by 0 bases; bases with no gene match: 7. The CDR3 loop reads CASSQDVATSGGATDTQYF. The CDR3 bases are TGTGCCAGCAGCCAAGATGTTGCGACTAGCGGGGGGGCCACAGATACGCAGTATTTT.

Here the CDR3 DNA reads TGTGCCAGCAGCTGGGGCAGCCCTGAAGCTTTCTTT. This codes for CASSWGSPEAFF. This chain connects TRBV12-3 or TRBV12-4 to TRBJ1-1, with a tentative D call TRBD1 (5 bases). This CDR3 contains 12 residues. Trimming left V 6 bases short and J 6 bases short, with 11 bases between.

The genes are TRBV3-1 (or the pseudogene TRBV3-2) and TRBJ2-2, with a tentative D call TRBD1 (6 bases). With 1 base removed from V and 0 bases from J, the gap between germline ends came to 9 bases. This CDR3 contains 16 residues. In germline, CDR1 is LGHDT, CDR2 YNNKEL (reference sequence). The chain's CDR3 is CASSQGRTANTGELFF. In DNA, the CDR3 is TGTGCCAGCAGCCAAGGGAGGACAGCGAACACCGGGGAGCTGTTTTTT.

This clone was observed a single time. The chain employs TRBV29-1 and TRBJ2-2; the D is unclear. Looked up from germline, CDR1 is SQVTM and CDR2 is ANQGSEA. The germline V and J ends were trimmed by 5 bases and 8 bases, with 9 bases remaining between them. CDR3 length: 11 residues. CDR3 nucleotide sequence: TGCAGCGTTCGCCCCCGGGGGGAGCTGTTTTTT. As protein: CSVRPRGELFF.

V is TRBV4-1 and J is TRBJ1-1; D is possibly TRBD1 (6 bases). This CDR3 comprises 15 residues. Trimming took 1 base from V and 3 from J, leaving 12 bases between them. Germline assignment: CDR1 MGHRA and CDR2 YSYEKL. CDR3 DNA sequence: TGCGCCAGCAGCCAAGGGGGGGCGGGGGACACTGAAGCTTTCTTT. It is translated as CASSQGGAGDTEAFF.

The chain recombines TRBV3-1 (or the pseudogene TRBV3-2) with TRBJ1-2; 8 bases agree with TRBD1. V lost 4 bases to trimming and J lost 0 bases; unmatched junction nucleotides: 4. The CDR3 sequence is 15 residues long. The germline CDR1 and CDR2 sequences are LGHDT and YNNKEL (reference sequence). The CDR3 reads CASSPRDRTNYGYTF. DNA of the CDR3: TGTGCCAGCAGCCCCCGGGACAGGACTAACTATGGCTACACCTTC.

The chain employs TRBV6-5 and TRBJ1-6, with D possibly matching TRBD1 (5 bases). Germline CDR1 is MNHEY and CDR2 is SVGAGI. V lost 9 bases and J lost 8, with 14 bases in between. The CDR3 spans 13 residues. CDR3: CASLDTYHSPLHF. CDR3 in DNA: TGTGCCAGTTTGGACACCTACCATTCACCCCTCCACTTT.

V usage is TRBV6-5 and J usage is TRBJ2-2; 9 bases are a match to TRBD2. V was clipped by 2 bases and J by 4 bases; unmatched bases: 2. CDR3 length: 15 residues. Germline-derived CDR1 and CDR2 are MNHEY and SVGAGI. The CDR3 region is CASSYSGRITGELFF. Here the CDR3 DNA reads TGTGCCAGCAGTTACAGCGGGAGGATCACCGGGGAGCTGTTTTTT.

About this clone: The same CDR3 also results from other DNA sequences found in this sample. The genes are TRBV7-8 and TRBJ1-5; the D gene is possibly TRBD1 (6 bases). The germline V gene has CDR1 SGHVS and CDR2 FQNEAQ. Deletions cut 1 base from V and 3 bases from J, with 7 bases between. The CDR3 loop spans 14 amino acids. CDR3 nucleotide sequence: TGTGCCAGCAGCTTAGGGGGGCTCAATCAGCCCCAGCATTTT. It yields the protein CASSLGGLNQPQHF.

This clone was seen a few times. V and J are TRBV4-2 and TRBJ2-3, with TRBD2 matching 14 bases. CDR1 is LGHNA and CDR2 is YNFKEQ in the germline V gene. Germline trimming cut 4 bases from V and 1 base from J; bases unmatched to any gene: 4. The CDR3 consists of 17 residues. The CDR3 region has the DNA TGTGCCAGCAGCCTACAGACTAGCGGGGGGGGCACAGATACGCAGTATTTT. Translation gives CASSLQTSGGGTDTQYF.

This chain joins TRBV29-1 and TRBJ1-2; the D is unclear. CDR3 length: 8 amino acids. Germline lookup yields CDR1 SQVTM and CDR2 ANQGSEA. The V and J ends lost 6 bases and 11 bases respectively, with 7 bases between them. This chain's CDR3 is CSVSGYTF. DNA for the CDR3: TGCAGCGTATCGGGTTACACCTTC. The full variable domain, in which reference TRBV29-1 and TRBJ1-2 provide the parts outside the CDR3, is SAVISQKPSRDICQRGTSLTIQCQVDSQVTMMFWYRQQPGQSLTLIATANQGSEATYESGFVIDKFPISRPNLTFSTLTVSNMSPEDSSIYLCSVSGYTFGSGTRLTVV.

This chain joins TRBV30 and TRBJ1-3; D is perhaps TRBD1 (6 bases). CDR1 is GTSNPN and CDR2 is SVGIG in the germline V gene (reference sequence). CDR3 length: 12 residues. Trimming took 3 bases from V and 7 from J, leaving 10 bases between them. The CDR3 spells CAWSTQGNTIYF. The CDR3 DNA reads TGTGCCTGGAGCACACAGGGTAACACCATATATTTT.

The chain has TRBV6-1 and TRBJ2-1; D perhaps matches TRBD1 (5 bases). CDR3 size: 15 residues. The germline CDR1 and CDR2 sequences are MNHNS and SASEGT. The ends were cut back, 3 bases at V and 2 bases at J, with 11 bases in the middle. CDR3: CASSEVQGTYNEQFF. The CDR3 DNA reads TGTGCCAGCAGTGAGGTCCAGGGCACCTACAATGAGCAGTTCTTC.

The chain combines TRBV7-9 with TRBJ1-1, with TRBD1 identical over 10 bases. Per germline, CDR1 SEHNR and CDR2 FQNEAQ (reference sequence). With V trimmed by 6 bases and J by 4 bases, 8 bases remained unmatched. The CDR3 length is 15 residues. The CDR3 region has the DNA TGTGCCAGCAGACGGGACAGGGGACTGAGCACTGAAGCTTTCTTT. This codes for CASRRDRGLSTEAFF.

V usage is TRBV15 and J usage is TRBJ2-1, with 9 bases matching TRBD1. Germline V lookup: CDR1 LNHNV, CDR2 YYDKDF (reference sequence). The CDR3 spans 15 residues. Trimming at V came to 6 bases and at J to 2 bases, leaving 5 bases not matched to a gene. CDR3 region: CATRQGANPYNEQFF. The CDR3 DNA follows: TGTGCCACCAGACAGGGGGCGAACCCCTACAATGAGCAGTTCTTC.

The gene calls are TRBV6-6 and TRBJ1-6; TRBD1 matches at 11 bases. Germline values: CDR1 MNHNY, CDR2 SVGAGI (reference sequence). The CDR3 spans 13 residues. J gave up 8 bases and V 10 bases, and 4 bases lay outside the gene matches. CDR3 sequence reads: CAIGQGAHSPLHF. CDR3 nucleotides: TGTGCCATCGGACAGGGGGCGCATTCACCCCTCCACTTT.

The chain uses TRBV18 and TRBJ2-3, with 8 bases matching TRBD2. V was clipped by 3 bases and J by 0 bases; unmatched bases: 2. This CDR3 comprises 15 residues. Germline V gene lookup returns CDR1 KGHSH and CDR2 LQKENI. The CDR3 DNA is TGTGCCAGCTCACCCGGGGGGGCTAGCACAGATACGCAGTATTTT. This gives the protein CASSPGGASTDTQYF.

The chain uses TRBV2 and TRBJ2-2; D unresolved. The CDR3 sequence is 14 residues long. Looked up from germline, CDR1 is SNHLY and CDR2 is FYNNEI. Deletions cut 4 bases from V and 4 bases from J, with 10 bases between. CDR3 in DNA: TGTGCCAGCAGTGTCCTGGGCGGCACCGGGGAGCTGTTTTTT. Protein: CASSVLGGTGELFF.